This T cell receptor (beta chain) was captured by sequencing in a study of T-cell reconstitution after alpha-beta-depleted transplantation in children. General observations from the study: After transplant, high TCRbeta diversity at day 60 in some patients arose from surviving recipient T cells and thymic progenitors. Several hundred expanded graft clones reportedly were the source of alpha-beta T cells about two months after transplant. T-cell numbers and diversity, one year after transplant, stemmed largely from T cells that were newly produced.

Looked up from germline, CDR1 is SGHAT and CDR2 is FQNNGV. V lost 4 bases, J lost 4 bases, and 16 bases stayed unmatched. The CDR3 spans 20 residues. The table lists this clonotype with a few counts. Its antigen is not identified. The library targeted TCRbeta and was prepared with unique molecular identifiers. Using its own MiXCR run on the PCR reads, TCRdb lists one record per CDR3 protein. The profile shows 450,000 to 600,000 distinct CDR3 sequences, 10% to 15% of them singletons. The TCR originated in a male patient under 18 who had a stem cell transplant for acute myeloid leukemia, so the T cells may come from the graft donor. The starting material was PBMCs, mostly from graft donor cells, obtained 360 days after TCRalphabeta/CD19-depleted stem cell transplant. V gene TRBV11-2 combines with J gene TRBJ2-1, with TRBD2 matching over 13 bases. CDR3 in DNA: TGTGCCAGCAGCTCCTTCTTCACTTGGACTAGCGGGAGTATTTACAATGAGCAGTTCTTC. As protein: CASSSFFTWTSGSIYNEQFF.